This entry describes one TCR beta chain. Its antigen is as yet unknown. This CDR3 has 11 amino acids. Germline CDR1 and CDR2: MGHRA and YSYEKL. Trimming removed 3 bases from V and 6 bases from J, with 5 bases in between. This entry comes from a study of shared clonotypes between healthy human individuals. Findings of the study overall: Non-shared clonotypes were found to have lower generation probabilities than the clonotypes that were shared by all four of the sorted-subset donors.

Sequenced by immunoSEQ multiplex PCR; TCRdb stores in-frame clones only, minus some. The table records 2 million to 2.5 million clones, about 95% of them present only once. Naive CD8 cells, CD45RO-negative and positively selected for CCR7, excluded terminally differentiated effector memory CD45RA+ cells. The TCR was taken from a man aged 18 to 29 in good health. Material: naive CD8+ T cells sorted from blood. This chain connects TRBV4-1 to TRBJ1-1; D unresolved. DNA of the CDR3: TGCGCCAGCAGCCATTTCGCTGAAGCTTTCTTT. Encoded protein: CASSHFAEAFF.